This entry lists 20 T cell receptor beta chains sequenced from one sample in a study of blood T cell repertoires in COVID-19. The protocol was immunoSEQ multiplex PCR, while the TCRdb copy is restricted to in-frame clones and leaves out a portion. Among 140,000 to 150,000 clones listed, 80% to 90% were seen once. Material: peripheral blood. The receptor source for this set is a woman in her sixties or seventies with COVID-19, enrolled during active disease.

This clone was counted only a few times. The V and J genes are TRBV10-3 and TRBJ1-1; D ambiguous. The CDR3 length is 13 residues. Trimming left V 8 bases short and J 5 bases short, with 15 bases between. Germline V gene lookup returns CDR1 ENHRY and CDR2 SYGVKD. This chain's CDR3 is CAIEKVLRTEAFF. In DNA form, the CDR3 reads TGTGCCATCGAAAAAGTCTTGCGTACTGAAGCTTTCTTT.

The V call is TRBV10-3, the J call TRBJ2-1, with 11 bases matching TRBD1. CDR1 is ENHRY, CDR2 SYGVKD, per germline. Losses at the gene ends were 7 bases for V and 8 bases for J; bases not matched to a gene: 7. CDR3 length: 14 residues. CDR3 residues: CAITSGQGVYEQFF. As DNA, the CDR3 is TGTGCCATCACCTCGGGACAGGGGGTCTATGAGCAGTTCTTC.

This clone occurred once. The rearrangement uses TRBV5-6 and TRBJ2-2; 10 bases map to TRBD1. The CDR3 totals 15 residues. Trimming cost V 2 bases and J 4 bases; bases outside gene matches: 2. Germline V gene lookup returns CDR1 SGHDT and CDR2 YYEEEE. Written as DNA, the CDR3 is TGTGCCAGCAGCTTCCGGGACAGGGGCACCGGGGAGCTGTTTTTT. Protein sequence: CASSFRDRGTGELFF.

CDR3 protein: CASSRSADYSYEQYF. For the CDR3, the DNA is TGTGCCAGCAGCCGATCGGCGGATTACTCCTACGAGCAGTACTTC. The chain uses TRBV14 and TRBJ2-7; D unresolved. CDR3 size: 15 residues. Germline CDR1 is SGHDN and CDR2 is FVKESK. Trimming took off 4 bases at V and 0 bases at J, with 13 bases between the two ends.

The chain employs TRBV10-3 and TRBJ2-1; D possibly corresponds to TRBD1 (5 bases). Germline values: CDR1 ENHRY, CDR2 SYGVKD. V lost 10 bases to trimming and J lost 8 bases, with 24 bases between them. The CDR3 sequence is 15 residues long. The CDR3 DNA reads as TGTGCCACCCGACCAGGGAACGGGCCACAAGATGAGCAGTTCTTC. Protein: CATRPGNGPQDEQFF.

The chain joins TRBV19 to TRBJ2-1; D uncertain. Per the germline V gene, CDR1 is LNHDA and CDR2 is SQIVND (reference sequence). V was pared by 6 bases and J by 0 bases, with 9 bases between. The CDR3 is 14 residues long. The CDR3 DNA sequence: TGTGCCAGTAGAAGCCCGAGCTCCTACAATGAGCAGTTCTTC. Translated: CASRSPSSYNEQFF.

The genes are TRBV19 and TRBJ2-3; D gene unclear. The V end lost 2 bases, the J end lost 2 bases, and 14 bases lay between the germline ends. CDR3 length: 16 amino acids. Germline CDR1 and CDR2: LNHDA and SQIVND (reference sequence). The CDR3 spells CASSIWLGSVTDTQYF. CDR3 DNA sequence: TGTGCCAGTAGTATATGGCTTGGCAGTGTCACAGATACGCAGTATTTT. Full variable domain (remainder filled in from reference TRBV19 and TRBJ2-3): DGGITQSPKYLFRKEGQNVTLSCEQNLNHDAMYWYRQDPGQGLRLIYYSQIVNDFQKGDIAEGYSVSREKKESFPLTVTSAQKNPTAFYLCASSIWLGSVTDTQYFGPGTRLTVL.

This rearrangement joins TRBV7-9 to TRBJ1-3; D is unclear. CDR1 is SEHNR and CDR2 is FQNEAQ in the germline V gene (reference sequence). This CDR3 contains 13 residues. The V end lost 6 bases, the J end lost 0 bases, and 6 bases lay between the germline ends. CDR3 loop: CASRLSSGNTIYF. The CDR3 DNA follows: TGTGCCAGCAGACTAAGCTCTGGAAACACCATATATTTT.

This chain connects TRBV5-4 to TRBJ2-7; the D gene is possibly TRBD1 (6 bases). The CDR3 is 13 residues long. Germline V gene data show CDR1 as SGHNT and CDR2 as YYREEE (reference sequence). The germline V and J ends were trimmed by 4 bases and 5 bases, with 13 bases remaining between them. The CDR3 DNA reads TGTGCCAGCAGCCCGGACAGTTCCAACGAGCAGTACTTC. It codes for CASSPDSSNEQYF.

The chain couples TRBV12-3 or TRBV12-4 to TRBJ1-1, with unresolved D. V was trimmed by 1 base and J by 1 base, leaving 4 bases between them. The CDR3 is 13 residues long. CDR3 DNA: TGTGCCAGCAGTTTAGGACAGAACACTGAAGCTTTCTTT. Translating it yields CASSLGQNTEAFF.

The chain employs TRBV30 and TRBJ1-5, with no clear D. The CDR3 runs to 17 residues. V was trimmed by 3 bases and J by 0 bases, leaving 18 bases between them. Germline V gives CDR1 GTSNPN, CDR2 SVGIG (reference sequence). The CDR3 sequence: CAWSERVPFYSNQPQHF. The CDR3 region has the DNA TGTGCCTGGAGCGAACGAGTTCCATTTTATAGCAATCAGCCCCAGCATTTT.

V and J are TRBV11-1 and TRBJ2-3; D ambiguous. The CDR3 consists of 12 residues. With 1 base removed from V and 4 bases from J, the gap between germline ends came to 3 bases. Germline V gene sequence: CDR1 SGHAT, CDR2 FQDESV (reference sequence). The CDR3 sequence is CASSLEPDTQYF. In DNA, the CDR3 is TGTGCCAGCAGCTTAGAGCCAGATACGCAGTATTTT.

V usage is TRBV4-1 and J usage is TRBJ1-2; D may be TRBD1 (5 bases). The CDR3 length is 17 residues. Germline assignment: CDR1 MGHRA and CDR2 YSYEKL. V was pared by 0 bases and J by 7 bases, with 21 bases between. CDR3 residues: CASSQDGQQGRRGGYTF. The CDR3, as DNA: TGCGCCAGCAGCCAAGATGGCCAGCAGGGCCGTAGAGGTGGCTACACCTTC.

At least ten counts were recorded for this clone. The V call is TRBV2, the J call TRBJ1-1, with D unclear. This CDR3 is 13 amino acids long. Germline assignment: CDR1 SNHLY and CDR2 FYNNEI. V was trimmed by 5 bases and J by 12 bases, leaving 19 bases between them. CDR3 coding DNA: TGTGCCAGCAGTCAAAGCAAGGTCTCGGGGACTTTCTTT. Its translation: CASSQSKVSGTFF.

The chain joins TRBV7-3 to TRBJ2-7, with 7 bases identical to TRBD1. CDR1 SGHTA and CDR2 FQGTGA come from the germline V gene. J lost 6 bases, V lost 5 bases, and 4 bases had no gene match. The CDR3 sequence is 12 residues long. The CDR3 DNA follows: TGTGCCAGCAGCGCGACAGGGATCGAGCAGTACTTC. This translates into CASSATGIEQYF.

The chain has TRBV7-2 and TRBJ1-2; no clear D gene. The CDR3 spans 12 residues. Deletions cut 1 base from V and 4 bases from J, with 4 bases between. CDR1 and CDR2 (germline): SGHTA, FQGNSA. CDR3 loop: CASSLGSYGYTF. The CDR3 DNA is TGTGCCAGCAGCTTAGGCAGCTATGGCTACACCTTC.

The chain joins TRBV6-4 to TRBJ2-3; 8 bases match TRBD1. After removal of 6 bases from V and 0 bases from J, the junction contained 8 bases not matched to a gene. Per the germline V gene, CDR1 is MRHNA and CDR2 is SNTAGT. The CDR3 runs to 16 residues. The CDR3, as DNA: TGTGCCAGCAGCGACGTAGGACAGGGAAGCACAGATACGCAGTATTTT. Amino acids: CASSDVGQGSTDTQYF.

The CDR3 spells CASSGTGNGNTQYF. DNA for the CDR3: TGTGCCAGTAGTGGGACAGGGAATGGAAATACGCAGTATTTT. The chain uses TRBV19 and TRBJ2-3, with 9 bases aligning to TRBD1. Trimming took 5 bases from V and 7 from J; bases not matched to a gene: 7. There are 14 residues in the CDR3. Germline CDR1 is LNHDA and CDR2 is SQIVND (reference sequence).

This rearrangement joins TRBV5-1 to TRBJ1-3, with TRBD1 identical over 7 bases. The trim removed 0 bases at V and 3 bases at J, leaving 9 bases unmatched. Germline V gives CDR1 SGHRS, CDR2 YFSETQ. The CDR3 totals 17 residues. The CDR3, as DNA: TGCGCCAGCAGCTTGGAGGGCAGGGGGTTTGATGGAAACACCATATATTTT. Translating it yields CASSLEGRGFDGNTIYF.

The genes are TRBV5-4 and TRBJ2-3; 16 nucleotides match TRBD2. V was pared by 4 bases and J by 0 bases, with 5 bases of the junction left unmatched. This CDR3 region has 18 residues. Looked up from germline, CDR1 is SGHNT and CDR2 is YYREEE (reference sequence). The CDR3 sequence is CASSRPGLAGGSTDTQYF. The CDR3 region has the DNA TGTGCCAGCAGCCGACCGGGACTAGCGGGGGGGAGCACAGATACGCAGTATTTT. The whole variable domain, filled in from reference TRBV5-4 and TRBJ2-3, reads ETGVTQSPTHLIKTRGQQVTLRCSSQSGHNTVSWYQQALGQGPQFIFQYYREEENGRGNFPPRFSGLQFPNYSSELNVNALELDDSALYLCASSRPGLAGGSTDTQYFGPGTRLTVL.